This T cell receptor (beta chain) was sequenced in a study of neurological immune-mediated disorders. Study-wide points: Expansion of TCR clones was greatest in HTLV-1-associated myelopathy and smallest in multiple sclerosis, where it fell below that of healthy controls. Among expanded clones, no CDR3 amino acid sequences were shared across subjects, a pattern suggesting private repertoires in all groups.

This clonotype appeared many times. Antigen specificity is unknown. The V segment lost 5 bases and the J segment 3 bases; nucleotides outside the gene matches: 12. The CDR3 is 15 residues long. Germline CDR1 DFQATT, CDR2 SNEGSKA (reference sequence). The starting material, 2 million PBMCs stored at -80 C, gave rise to the unsorted libraries. 5'RACE generated cDNA with 10-nucleotide random UMIs. TCRdb reprocessed the 5' RACE reads with MiXCR, giving one entry per CDR3 protein. The sample contains fewer than 25,000 distinct CDR3 sequences, less than 11% of which appear only once. This TCR was recovered from a woman aged 55 to 70 with HTLV-1-associated myelopathy (HAM/TSP). The chain is built from TRBV20-1 and TRBJ2-7; 8 bases align to TRBD2. The specimen sequenced was PBMCs. This CDR3 reads CSARGGRGALYEQYF. CDR3 bases: TGCAGTGCTCGAGGGGGGCGGGGGGCGCTCTACGAGCAGTACTTC.